This passage covers 4 T cell receptor beta chains from one sample sequenced in a study of response to subunit inactivated influenza vaccine. MiXCR, run by TCRdb on the RT-PCR reads, gives a single entry per CDR3 protein. The repertoire holds over 400,000 distinct CDR3 sequences, with over 10% as singletons. The source was PBMCs from blood, collected roughly 6 weeks after vaccination. These receptors were obtained from a man aged 50 to 59 who received an inactivated influenza vaccine.

The rearrangement joins TRBV12-3 or TRBV12-4 to TRBJ2-7; no clear D. CDR3 length: 13 amino acids. V was trimmed by 3 bases and J by 1 base, leaving 7 bases between them. This chain's CDR3 is CASSFEPSYEQYF. CDR3 bases: TGTGCCAGCAGTTTTGAACCTTCCTACGAGCAGTACTTC.

In this sample, this clonotype turned up many times. This CDR3 reads CASSPGTTSTDTQYF. For the CDR3, the DNA is TGTGCCAGCAGTCCCGGGACAACTAGCACAGATACGCAGTATTTT. V usage is TRBV12-3 or TRBV12-4 and J usage is TRBJ2-3; tentatively, D is TRBD1 (6 bases). CDR3 size: 15 residues. Between the trimmed V and J ends, which lost 5 bases and 0 bases, there was a span of 12 bases.

This clonotype was seen a handful of times. The chain is built from TRBV7-9 and TRBJ2-3, with D possibly TRBD2 on 6 matching bases. V lost 5 bases to trimming and J lost 1 base, with 16 bases between them. The CDR3 runs to 16 residues. Germline V lookup: CDR1 SEHNR, CDR2 FQNEAQ (reference sequence). The CDR3 nucleotides read TGTGCCAGCAGCCCGGACCGGGAGTATCGCACAGATACGCAGTATTTT. Protein sequence: CASSPDREYRTDTQYF.

This clonotype was counted only a few times. This chain links TRBV28 with TRBJ2-7, with 14 bases aligning to TRBD2. The CDR3 runs 16 residues. Germline V gives CDR1 MDHEN, CDR2 SYDVKM. Unmatched junction bases numbered 2, after V lost 0 bases and J lost 4 bases. In DNA, the CDR3 is TGTGCCAGCAGTTTATGGGGGACTAGCGGGAGTTACGAGCAGTACTTC. Translating it yields CASSLWGTSGSYEQYF.